This TCR beta chain was retrieved from a study of tumour-infiltrating T cells in Burkitt lymphoma. The germline CDR1 and CDR2 sequences are MGHRA and YSYEKL. The CDR3 length is 16 residues. V was trimmed by 3 bases and J by 1 base, leaving 15 bases between them. Only in-frame clones appear in the TCRdb table, and some are missing; sequencing was by immunoSEQ multiplex PCR. The table has roughly 5,300 clones, 9.5% to 10% seen once. The rearrangement joins TRBV4-1 to TRBJ1-1; the D gene is possibly TRBD1 (5 bases). This receptor was obtained from a human donor with diffuse large B-cell lymphoma. Sequenced input: tumor tissue. The CDR3 sequence: CASSQDPRATNTEAFF. CDR3 nucleotides: TGCGCCAGCAGCCAGGACCCCAGGGCTACGAACACTGAAGCTTTCTTT.